These T cell receptor beta chains were read from a single sample in a study of T cell changes during pregnancy in multiple sclerosis. Data came from immunoSEQ multiplex PCR; TCRdb stores just in-frame clones and leaves some out. The sample yields about 100,000 clones, 90% to 95% seen once. Sample: peripheral blood, taken before pregnancy. These receptors were obtained from a female donor with multiple sclerosis, enrolled in a pregnancy study. CDR3s include the opening cysteine and the closing phenylalanine or tryptophan. D genes are given only for firm matches. Only part of the rows carry a size: once, few, many, or a class if the clone is expanded.

v_call: TRBV9
j_call: TRBJ2-2
d_call: TRBD2
clone_size: -
cdr3_aa: CASSVNSGRGRTGELFF
cdr3_nt: TGTGCCAGCAGCGTGAATAGCGGGAGGGGGCGCACCGGGGAGCTGTTTTTT

v_call: TRBV7-8
j_call: TRBJ2-7
d_call: TRBD1
clone_size: once
cdr3_aa: CASSLRSGGSTYEQYF
cdr3_nt: TGTGCCAGCAGCTTACGGTCAGGGGGTTCGACCTACGAGCAGTACTTC

v_call: TRBV6-1
j_call: TRBJ2-7
d_call: TRBD1
clone_size: -
cdr3_aa: CASSADRGLDEQYF
cdr3_nt: TGTGCCAGCAGCGCAGACAGGGGGCTGGACGAGCAGTACTTC

v_call: TRBV10-3
j_call: TRBJ1-1
d_call: -
clone_size: -
cdr3_aa: CAISESLTNTEAFF
cdr3_nt: TGTGCCATCAGTGAGTCGTTAACAAACACTGAAGCTTTCTTT

v_call: TRBV27
j_call: TRBJ2-7
d_call: TRBD1
clone_size: -
cdr3_aa: CASSVQGSPAEQYF
cdr3_nt: TGTGCCAGCAGTGTACAGGGGTCCCCGGCCGAGCAGTACTTC

v_call: TRBV5-1
j_call: TRBJ2-3
d_call: -
clone_size: -
cdr3_aa: CASSPKSTSTDTQYF
cdr3_nt: TGCGCCAGCAGCCCGAAATCAACTAGCACAGATACGCAGTATTTT

v_call: TRBV29-1
j_call: TRBJ2-7
d_call: TRBD1
clone_size: -
cdr3_aa: CSARTGRYEQYF
cdr3_nt: TGCAGCGCCCGGACAGGGCGCTACGAGCAGTACTTC

v_call: TRBV2
j_call: TRBJ1-1
d_call: -
clone_size: -
cdr3_aa: CASRPGGASSNTEAFF
cdr3_nt: TGTGCCAGCAGACCCGGGGGGGCCTCCTCGAACACTGAAGCTTTCTTT

v_call: TRBV2
j_call: TRBJ2-7
d_call: -
clone_size: -
cdr3_aa: CASQEYGYEQYF
cdr3_nt: TGTGCCAGCCAGGAATACGGCTACGAGCAGTACTTC

v_call: TRBV28
j_call: TRBJ1-3
d_call: -
clone_size: -
cdr3_aa: CASSFPHGSNSGNTIYF
cdr3_nt: TGTGCCAGCAGTTTTCCCCACGGGTCTAACTCTGGAAACACCATATATTTT

v_call: TRBV19
j_call: TRBJ1-1
d_call: TRBD1
clone_size: -
cdr3_aa: CASSILAGGTEAFF
cdr3_nt: TGTGCCAGTAGTATTTTGGCAGGGGGGACTGAAGCTTTCTTT

v_call: TRBV30
j_call: TRBJ2-3
d_call: -
clone_size: -
cdr3_aa: CAWSVGLLADTQYF
cdr3_nt: TGTGCCTGGAGTGTTGGGCTACTCGCAGATACGCAGTATTTT

v_call: TRBV7-2
j_call: TRBJ2-5
d_call: -
clone_size: -
cdr3_aa: CASSGDRKETQYF
cdr3_nt: TGTGCCAGCAGCGGTGACAGGAAAGAGACCCAGTACTTC

v_call: TRBV6-1
j_call: TRBJ1-1
d_call: -
clone_size: -
cdr3_aa: CASSELGPDFF
cdr3_nt: TGTGCCAGCAGTGAATTGGGGCCGGACTTCTTT

v_call: TRBV11-2
j_call: TRBJ1-1
d_call: -
clone_size: -
cdr3_aa: CASSSSYSRVLNTEAFF
cdr3_nt: TGTGCCAGCAGCTCCTCTTACTCCAGGGTTCTAAACACTGAAGCTTTCTTT

v_call: TRBV2
j_call: TRBJ2-5
d_call: -
clone_size: -
cdr3_aa: CASSDGAGLVRQETQYF
cdr3_nt: TGTGCCAGCAGTGACGGTGCGGGGCTAGTGAGGCAAGAGACCCAGTACTTC

v_call: TRBV6-5
j_call: TRBJ1-1
d_call: -
clone_size: -
cdr3_aa: CASSFFGVDTEAFF
cdr3_nt: TGTGCCAGCAGTTTTTTCGGGGTCGACACTGAAGCTTTCTTT